This entry lists 28 T cell receptor beta chains sequenced from one sample in a study of OX40 agonist ivuxolimab in advanced cancers. Library preparation used the immunoSEQ multiplex PCR assay. The source is immuneACCESS, and TCRdb retained only in-frame sequences with V and J called. Part of the clones is not carried over; for the studies checked, unresolved V genes explain less than half of this, and the remainder is unexplained. Present in this sample are about 40,000 clones, over 75% of which were seen just once. The top ten constitute around 23% of the sample. The material sequenced was CD4+ or CD8+ T cells sorted from blood, taken in a trial of the OX40 agonist ivuxolimab. The receptors derive from an adult with an advanced solid tumor such as melanoma, head and neck, liver or kidney cancer.

The rearrangement joins TRBV19 to TRBJ1-5, with D maybe TRBD1 (6 bases). V was trimmed by 5 bases and J by 1 base, leaving 18 bases between them. Germline loops: CDR1 LNHDA, CDR2 SQIVND (reference sequence). The CDR3 runs to 17 residues. CDR3 nucleotides: TGTGCCAGTAGTTTAGGGGAGGGGGACCCGAGCAATCAGCCCCAGCATTTT. Protein sequence: CASSLGEGDPSNQPQHF.

The chain joins TRBV29-1 to TRBJ2-7, with 9 bases identical to TRBD1. Germline CDR1 is SQVTM and CDR2 is ANQGSEA. This CDR3 has 11 amino acids. V lost 7 bases, J lost 4 bases, and 2 bases stayed unmatched. CDR3 nucleotide sequence: TGCAGCGCGGGACAGGGTTACGAGCAGTACTTC. It specifies CSAGQGYEQYF.

This rearrangement joins TRBV7-8 to TRBJ2-1; D might be TRBD2 (5 bases). The V end lost 5 bases, the J end lost 1 base, and 15 bases lay between the germline ends. Germline assignment: CDR1 SGHVS and CDR2 FQNEAQ. This CDR3 is built from 16 residues. CDR3 residues: CASSQEGKGSYNEQFF. CDR3 coding DNA: TGTGCCAGCAGCCAAGAGGGTAAAGGTTCCTACAATGAGCAGTTCTTC.

The genes are TRBV7-9 and TRBJ2-3; D remains ambiguous. CDR3 size: 17 residues. V lost 4 bases to trimming and J lost 0 bases, with 17 bases between them. Germline values: CDR1 SEHNR, CDR2 FQNEAQ (reference sequence). The CDR3 nucleotides read TGTGCCAGCAGCTCCTACCTGCGTGGTACTAGCACAGATACGCAGTATTTT. This sequence encodes CASSSYLRGTSTDTQYF. Based on the CDR3 plus reference TRBV7-9 and TRBJ2-3, the full variable domain is DTGVSQNPRHKITKRGQNVTFRCDPISEHNRLYWYRQTLGQGPEFLTYFQNEAQLEKSRLLSDRFSAERPKGSFSTLEIQRTEQGDSAMYLCASSSYLRGTSTDTQYFGPGTRLTVL.

V gene TRBV5-4 combines with J gene TRBJ1-1, with D possibly TRBD1 on 6 matching bases. Trimming removed 1 base from V and 4 bases from J, with 8 bases in between. Germline V CDR1 and CDR2: SGHNT, YYREEE (reference sequence). The CDR3 runs 13 residues. CDR3 in DNA: TGTGCCAGCAGCTTGAGGGGGAGCACTGAAGCTTTCTTT. It encodes CASSLRGSTEAFF.

The chain links TRBV7-8 to TRBJ1-2; possibly TRBD1 for D (6 bases). Germline values: CDR1 SGHVS, CDR2 FQNEAQ. The CDR3 is 14 amino acids. V was trimmed by 5 bases and J by 4 bases, leaving 14 bases between them. The CDR3, as DNA: TGTGCCAGCAGCCCCGGACAGACACTCTATGGCTACACCTTC. Translating gives CASSPGQTLYGYTF.

The chain has TRBV6-7 and TRBJ2-7; D call uncertain. TRBV6-7 is an open reading frame, and its role is uncertain. V was trimmed by 1 base and J by 3 bases, leaving 7 bases between them. The CDR3 is 13 amino acids. The CDR3 bases are TGTGCCAGCAGTTACTTGGCCTACTACGAGCAGTACTTC. Its translation is CASSYLAYYEQYF.

The chain employs TRBV19 and TRBJ1-5; tentative D call: TRBD1 (5 bases). The V end was cut by 1 base, the J end by 4 bases, with 11 bases between. The germline CDR1 and CDR2 sequences are LNHDA and SQIVND (reference sequence). The CDR3 sequence is 15 residues long. The CDR3 sequence: CASSIGGGLNQPQHF. The DNA for the CDR3 is TGTGCCAGTAGTATAGGGGGGGGATTGAATCAGCCCCAGCATTTT. The full variable domain, completed using reference TRBV19 and TRBJ1-5, is DGGITQSPKYLFRKEGQNVTLSCEQNLNHDAMYWYRQDPGQGLRLIYYSQIVNDFQKGDIAEGYSVSREKKESFPLTVTSAQKNPTAFYLCASSIGGGLNQPQHFGDGTRLSIL.

This rearrangement joins TRBV25-1 to TRBJ1-2; TRBD1 is a possible D gene (5 bases). This CDR3 has 13 residues. The germline V gene encodes CDR1 MGHDK and CDR2 SYGVNS. Trimming cost V 2 bases and J 4 bases, with 8 bases left between them. The CDR3 is CASSEGQGYGYTF. In nucleotides, the CDR3 is TGTGCCAGCAGTGAAGGTCAGGGCTATGGCTACACCTTC.

V and J are TRBV7-2 and TRBJ2-1; no clear D gene. The CDR3 covers 13 residues. Trimming took off 2 bases at V and 10 bases at J, with 12 bases between the two ends. Germline values: CDR1 SGHTA, CDR2 FQGNSA. DNA of the CDR3: TGTGCCAGCAGCTTAAGTCGAGGCAGAGAGCAGTTCTTC. Protein sequence: CASSLSRGREQFF.

V usage is TRBV18 and J usage is TRBJ2-7; TRBD2 matches 8 bases. Germline loops: CDR1 KGHSH, CDR2 LQKENI. Trimming cost V 6 bases and J 3 bases; bases outside gene matches: 10. The CDR3 is made up of 15 amino acids. Here the CDR3 DNA reads TGTGCCAGCTCCCCCGGCCGGGAGGGCCTCTACGAGCAGTACTTC. Translating it yields CASSPGREGLYEQYF.

The chain joins TRBV5-4 to TRBJ2-6; TRBD1 might be the D (5 bases). This CDR3 is 19 amino acids long. V lost 2 bases, J lost 2 bases, and 20 bases lay in between. Germline values: CDR1 SGHNT, CDR2 YYREEE (reference sequence). CDR3 loop: CASSLGAAFSNPGANVLTF. CDR3 sequence (DNA): TGTGCCAGCAGCTTAGGGGCGGCGTTCTCTAATCCTGGGGCCAACGTCCTGACTTTC.

V is TRBV5-6 and J is TRBJ1-5; possibly TRBD1 for D (5 bases). Trimming cost V 1 base and J 7 bases, with 12 bases left between them. This CDR3 comprises 14 residues. Germline CDR1 reads SGHDT; CDR2 reads YYEEEE. CDR3 sequence (DNA): TGTGCCAGCAGCTTGATGGCAGGGTGGCAGCCCCAGCATTTT. Translating gives CASSLMAGWQPQHF.

The V and J genes are TRBV4-1 and TRBJ1-2; D is perhaps TRBD1 (6 bases). The germline V and J ends were trimmed by 0 bases and 6 bases, with 17 bases remaining between them. The CDR3 length is 16 residues. CDR1 is MGHRA and CDR2 is YSYEKL in the germline V gene. The DNA for the CDR3 is TGCGCCAGCAGCCAAGACTCTATAGGGGGTTCCGATGGCTACACCTTC. Protein: CASSQDSIGGSDGYTF.

The J gene is TRBJ2-5, the V gene TRBV7-3; D may match TRBD1 or TRBD2 (5 bases each). Germline CDR1 reads SGHTA; CDR2 reads FQGTGA. Deletions cut 5 bases from V and 3 bases from J, with 10 bases between. This CDR3 comprises 13 residues. The CDR3 nucleotides are TGTGCCAGCAGCCCGGGGACCGAAGAGACCCAGTACTTC. Translating gives CASSPGTEETQYF.

Judged by abundance, this clone is medium-sized. The rearrangement joins TRBV11-2 to TRBJ1-3; tentatively, D is TRBD1 (5 bases). The CDR3 is made up of 14 amino acids. CDR1 is SGHAT and CDR2 is FQNNGV in the germline V gene. V was pared by 5 bases and J by 1 base, with 9 bases between. The CDR3 DNA reads TGTGCCAGCAGCCTGGGGGGTTCTGGAAACACCATATATTTT. It codes for CASSLGGSGNTIYF.

The rearrangement joins TRBV4-3 to TRBJ2-3; D might be TRBD2 (6 bases). In germline, CDR1 is LGHNA, CDR2 YSLEER. The V and J ends lost 0 bases and 5 bases respectively, with 9 bases between them. CDR3 length equals 14 residues. The CDR3 is CASSQDMRGDTQYF. Written as DNA, the CDR3 is TGCGCCAGCAGCCAAGATATGCGGGGAGATACGCAGTATTTT.

For the CDR3, the DNA is TGTGCCAGCACGGCCAGGGCCCCGAACACTGAAGCTTTCTTT. Protein: CASTARAPNTEAFF. The chain links TRBV6-6 to TRBJ1-1; D may be TRBD1 (5 bases). This CDR3 is built from 14 residues. Per the germline V gene, CDR1 is MNHNY and CDR2 is SVGAGI (reference sequence). Trimming took off 7 bases at V and 1 base at J, with 13 bases between the two ends.

This clone occurred once. The chain joins TRBV2 to TRBJ2-7; D remains unclear. Between the trimmed V and J ends, which lost 3 bases and 0 bases, there was a span of 6 bases. Germline CDR1 SNHLY, CDR2 FYNNEI. The CDR3 consists of 13 residues. Here the CDR3 reads CASSDSLSYEQYF. CDR3 sequence (DNA): TGTGCCAGCAGTGACAGCCTCTCCTACGAGCAGTACTTC.

The chain combines TRBV4-3 with TRBJ1-1; 10 bases are a match to TRBD1. The CDR3 covers 15 residues. The junction had 13 bases not matched to a gene; V was cut back by 4 bases and J by 11 bases. In germline, CDR1 is LGHNA, CDR2 YSLEER. For the CDR3, the DNA is TGCGCCAGCAGCCCTCGGACAGGGGGGCAGGGGTGGGCTTTCTTT. The encoded protein is CASSPRTGGQGWAFF.

Of note for this clone: Other DNA variants within this sample encode the same CDR3. This chain uses TRBV7-3 with TRBJ1-1, with D unclear. Germline CDR1 reads SGHTA; CDR2 reads FQGTGA. This CDR3 comprises 12 residues. With 2 bases removed from V and 4 bases from J, the gap between germline ends came to 5 bases. CDR3 in DNA: TGTGCCAGCAGCTTAGGGAGCACTGAAGCTTTCTTT. Translated: CASSLGSTEAFF.

The chain uses TRBV6-5 and TRBJ2-2; D gene ambiguous. CDR3 length: 15 amino acids. Trimming shortened V by 2 bases and J by 5 bases, and 12 bases separated the two germline ends. In germline, CDR1 is MNHEY, CDR2 SVGAGI. This chain's CDR3 is CASSYNRDGTGELFF. In nucleotides, the CDR3 is TGTGCCAGCAGTTACAATCGAGACGGGACCGGGGAGCTGTTTTTT.

The chain joins TRBV6-6 to TRBJ2-7; no clear D gene. The CDR3 sequence is 15 residues long. Deletions cut 2 bases from V and 2 bases from J, with 13 bases between. Germline V gene data show CDR1 as MNHNY and CDR2 as SVGAGI (reference sequence). The CDR3 DNA sequence: TGTGCCAGCAGTTACGTTCAGGCGAAAGCCTACGAGCAGTACTTC. Encoded protein: CASSYVQAKAYEQYF.

This sequence joins TRBV2 and TRBJ2-5; 8 bases fit TRBD2. The CDR3 is 15 residues long. Losses at the gene ends were 7 bases for V and 5 bases for J; bases not matched to a gene: 12. Germline loops: CDR1 SNHLY, CDR2 FYNNEI. CDR3 DNA sequence: TGTGCCAGCAAAAAGGAGGCTAGCGGGTTGGAGACCCAGTACTTC. It translates to CASKKEASGLETQYF.

This clone was seen once. This chain links TRBV6-5 with TRBJ2-1, with 13 bases lining up with TRBD2. CDR3 size: 15 residues. Germline V gene lookup returns CDR1 MNHEY and CDR2 SVGAGI. Losses at the gene ends were 5 bases for V and 4 bases for J; bases not matched to a gene: 2. The CDR3 is CASSPGLAGYNEQFF. CDR3 nucleotide sequence: TGTGCCAGCAGTCCGGGACTAGCGGGATACAATGAGCAGTTCTTC.

This sequence joins TRBV2 and TRBJ2-5; 11 nucleotides agree with TRBD1. V lost 5 bases to trimming and J lost 3 bases; unmatched junction nucleotides: 8. CDR1 and CDR2 (germline): SNHLY, FYNNEI. This CDR3 comprises 16 residues. CDR3 bases: TGTGCCAGCAGTACGACCCCGGGACAGGGGGAAGAGACCCAGTACTTC. It yields the protein CASSTTPGQGEETQYF. The complete variable domain, with remaining parts taken from reference TRBV2 and TRBJ2-5, reads EPEVTQTPSHQVTQMGQEVILRCVPISNHLYFYWYRQILGQKVEFLVSFYNNEISEKSEIFDDQFSVERPDGSNFTLKIRSTKLEDSAMYFCASSTTPGQGEETQYFGPGTRLLVL.

This clone was detected a few times. The V call is TRBV5-1, the J call TRBJ1-1; D not resolved. The CDR3 has 14 amino acids. V lost 4 bases and J 4 bases, leaving 14 bases between the germline ends. CDR1 is SGHRS and CDR2 is YFSETQ in the germline V gene. The CDR3 region is CASSEDLGVTEAFF. The CDR3 DNA follows: TGCGCCAGCAGCGAGGACTTGGGTGTCACTGAAGCTTTCTTT. The variable domain in full, completed from reference TRBV5-1 and TRBJ1-1, reads KAGVTQTPRYLIKTRGQQVTLSCSPISGHRSVSWYQQTPGQGLQFLFEYFSETQRNKGNFPGRFSGRQFSNSRSEMNVSTLELGDSALYLCASSEDLGVTEAFFGQGTRLTVV.

This clone has only a few counts. For the CDR3, the DNA is TGTGCCAGCAGCTTGGAAGGCATCACCTACGAGCAGTACTTC. This codes for CASSLEGITYEQYF. V and J are TRBV11-1 and TRBJ2-7; no definite D call. The V and J ends lost 3 bases and 2 bases respectively, with 11 bases between them. The CDR3 length is 14 residues. CDR1 is SGHAT, CDR2 FQDESV, per germline (reference sequence).